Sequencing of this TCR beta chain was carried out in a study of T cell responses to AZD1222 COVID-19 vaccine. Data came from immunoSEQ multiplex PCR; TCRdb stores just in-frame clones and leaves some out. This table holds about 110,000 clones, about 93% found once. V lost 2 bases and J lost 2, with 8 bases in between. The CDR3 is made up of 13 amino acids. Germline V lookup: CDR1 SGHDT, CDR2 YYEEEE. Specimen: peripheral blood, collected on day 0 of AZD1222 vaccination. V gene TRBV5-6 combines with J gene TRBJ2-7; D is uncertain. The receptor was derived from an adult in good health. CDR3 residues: CASSFLRTYEQYF. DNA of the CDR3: TGTGCCAGCAGCTTCCTACGGACCTACGAGCAGTACTTC.